This note documents a single T cell receptor beta chain sequence. The data were obtained in a study of blood T cells in healthy people across ages. PCR was performed a second time for about 6 to 12 cycles using a sample-barcoded 5' primer and a J-beta primer mix. TCRdb reprocessed the 5' RACE reads via MiXCR and lists one record per CDR3 protein. The sample contains roughly 720,000 distinct CDR3 sequences, 53% of which appear only once. CDR3 length equals 15 residues. The germline V gene has CDR1 DFQATT and CDR2 SNEGSKA (reference sequence). V dropped 0 bases and J dropped 7; count of bases not matched to a gene: 12.

The sequencing sample was made of blood. The receptor was isolated from a man older than 75 in good health. The chain employs TRBV20-1 and TRBJ2-7, with 7 bases fitting TRBD2. CDR3 sequence: CSARDPAGTPNEQYF. The CDR3 nucleotides are TGCAGTGCTAGAGATCCAGCGGGAACCCCCAATGAGCAGTACTTC.